A single sample is the source of the 29 T cell receptor beta chains below, sequenced in a study of identical twins' blood T cells. TCRdb ran MiXCR on the 5' RACE reads and lists one entry per CDR3 protein. The data show 400,000 or so distinct CDR3 sequences, roughly 30% seen once. Specimen: PBMCs. Source of these receptors: a woman between 18 and 49 years old in good health.

Comments on this clonotype: This may be a read error: a much more frequent sequence differs by one nucleotide. This chain connects TRBV20-1 to TRBJ2-4; D remains ambiguous. The CDR3 extends over 15 amino acids. Germline CDR1 DFQATT, CDR2 SNEGSKA (reference sequence). Here the CDR3 reads CGARDSTQAKNIQYF. The CDR3 DNA is TGCGGTGCTAGAGATTCTACCCAGGCCAAAAACATTCAGTACTTC.

The chain uses TRBV12-3 or TRBV12-4 and TRBJ1-1, with unresolved D. This CDR3 region has 14 residues. Trimming removed 8 bases from V and 0 bases from J, with 13 bases in between. The DNA of the CDR3 is TGTGCCAGCTTATTACGCCAGCTGAACACTGAAGCTTTCTTT. This sequence encodes CASLLRQLNTEAFF.

The chain combines TRBV20-1 with TRBJ2-2, with D maybe TRBD2 (6 bases). The CDR3 has 18 residues. Trimming shortened V by 3 bases and J by 6 bases, and 26 bases separated the two germline ends. Germline V lookup: CDR1 DFQATT, CDR2 SNEGSKA (reference sequence). The CDR3 spells CSASVSMGGTRSSGELFF. For the CDR3, the DNA is TGCAGTGCTAGCGTGTCTATGGGGGGTACAAGGAGCTCCGGGGAGCTGTTTTTT.

As regards this clonotype: A read error may be the cause here, since a much bigger clone is one base away. The chain is built from TRBV4-1 and TRBJ1-5; D gene uncertain. The CDR3 runs to 18 residues. From germline, CDR1 is MGHRA and CDR2 YSYEKL. The DNA for the CDR3 is TGCACCAGCAGCCAAGTCCCTCGACCCTCTGGTGGCAATCAGCCCCAGCATTTT. This codes for CTSSQVPRPSGGNQPQHF.

This clonotype has more than one count but fewer than ten. The rearrangement links TRBV7-9 to TRBJ1-2; TRBD1 is a possible D gene (6 bases). This CDR3 contains 15 residues. Germline V gene data show CDR1 as SEHNR and CDR2 as FQNEAQ (reference sequence). With 5 bases removed from V and 2 bases from J, the gap between germline ends came to 15 bases. CDR3 sequence reads: CASSPDRNENYGYTF. DNA for the CDR3: TGTGCCAGCAGCCCCGACAGGAACGAGAACTATGGCTACACCTTC.

In its sample, this clonotype was seen many times. The CDR3 DNA reads as TGCGCCAGCAGTCGAATCAGACCGACAGGAGAAAGAGAAAAACTGTTTTTT. It specifies CASSRIRPTGEREKLFF. The rearrangement joins TRBV23-1 to TRBJ1-4; D perhaps matches TRBD1 (6 bases). TRBV23-1 is designated an ORF whose function remains uncertain. Trimming took 4 bases from V and 8 from J, leaving 23 bases between them. The CDR3 contains 17 residues.

The CDR3 sequence is CAWTDRSAEAFF. The CDR3 DNA follows: TGTGCCTGGACCGACAGAAGCGCTGAAGCTTTCTTT. V is TRBV30 and J is TRBJ1-1, with D tentatively TRBD1 (5 bases). Germline CDR1 and CDR2: GTSNPN and SVGIG (reference sequence). This CDR3 comprises 12 residues. The germline V and J ends were trimmed by 4 bases and 6 bases, with 12 bases remaining between them.

CDR3 residues: CASGRGVKQPQHF. The CDR3 DNA is TGTGCCAGCGGTAGGGGGGTTAAGCAGCCCCAGCATTTT. The V call is TRBV27, the J call TRBJ1-5, with a weak D call TRBD1 (6 bases). V was cut by 8 bases and J by 7 bases, with 15 bases left in between. This CDR3 comprises 13 residues. Germline-derived CDR1 and CDR2 are MNHEY and SMNVEV (reference sequence).

The chain joins TRBV29-1 to TRBJ2-2, with 7 bases matching TRBD1. CDR1 and CDR2 (germline): SQVTM, ANQGSEA. This CDR3 region has 14 residues. V gave up 4 bases and J gave up 1 base; unmatched junction bases: 3. Written as DNA, the CDR3 is TGCAGCGTTGTAAGGACAGGGAACACCGGGGAGCTGTTTTTT. Residues: CSVVRTGNTGELFF.

J is TRBJ2-2 and V is TRBV10-1; the match to TRBD2 covers 10 bases. Germline CDR1 is WNHNN and CDR2 is SYGVQD (reference sequence). The V and J ends lost 5 bases and 5 bases, in that order; junction bases with no gene match: 5. The CDR3 spans 15 residues. The CDR3 protein is CASSRGLAATGELFF. In nucleotides, the CDR3 is TGCGCCAGCAGTCGTGGACTAGCGGCTACCGGGGAGCTGTTTTTT.

This clonotype appeared a few times. The rearrangement joins TRBV20-1 to TRBJ1-1; 11 nucleotides align to TRBD1. V was clipped by 6 bases and J by 6 bases; unmatched bases: 6. CDR1 and CDR2 from the germline V gene are DFQATT and SNEGSKA (reference sequence). The CDR3 is 13 amino acids. The CDR3 loop is CSASRDRGSEAFF. In DNA form, the CDR3 reads TGCAGTGCCAGCCGGGACAGGGGGTCTGAAGCTTTCTTT.

This clonotype was observed a few times. In nucleotides, the CDR3 is TGCAGTGCTAGGTTCGGGGGGAGCTCCTACAATGAGCAGTTCTTC. Protein product: CSARFGGSSYNEQFF. The V call is TRBV20-1, the J call TRBJ2-1; 7 bases match TRBD2. The V gene end was trimmed by 3 bases and the J gene end by 0 bases; junction bases not matched to a gene: 5. This CDR3 is built from 15 residues. Germline CDR1 DFQATT, CDR2 SNEGSKA (reference sequence).

The chain joins TRBV5-1 to TRBJ2-3; either TRBD1 or TRBD2 may fit D (5 bases each). Trimming cost V 4 bases and J 3 bases, with 21 bases left between them. The CDR3 spans 17 residues. Germline lookup yields CDR1 SGHRS and CDR2 YFSETQ. CDR3 sequence: CASSTTGTPRGTDTQYF. Here the CDR3 DNA reads TGCGCCAGCAGCACAACCGGGACGCCGAGGGGAACAGATACGCAGTATTTT.

This clonotype was found a few times. This chain joins TRBV4-3 and TRBJ2-1, with 7 bases identical to TRBD2. This CDR3 region has 15 residues. Unmatched junction bases numbered 7, after V lost 0 bases and J lost 8 bases. Germline lookup yields CDR1 LGHNA and CDR2 YSLEER. The CDR3 DNA reads as TGCGCCAGCAGCCAAGATGGGGGGGGAATGGATGAGCAGTTCTTC. Translating gives CASSQDGGGMDEQFF.

Of note for this clonotype: A single base separates this from a much larger clone, so it may be a read error. The genes are TRBV29-1 and TRBJ1-2; D is possibly TRBD1 (6 bases). The CDR3 consists of 13 residues. Germline V gives CDR1 SQVTM, CDR2 ANQGSEA. CDR3: CSVAIQGNNGYTF. The CDR3 DNA follows: TGCAGCGTGGCCATACAGGGTAACAATGGCTACACCTTC.

In DNA, the CDR3 is TGTGCCAGCAGTTTACTCGGGAGCTCTGGAAACACCATATATTTT. Its translation is CASSLLGSSGNTIYF. This rearrangement joins TRBV27 to TRBJ1-3, with D hard to call. The V end lost 2 bases, the J end lost 0 bases, and 8 bases lay between the germline ends. The CDR3 spans 15 residues. Looked up from germline, CDR1 is MNHEY and CDR2 is SMNVEV (reference sequence).

The chain employs TRBV19 and TRBJ2-1; 12 nucleotides line up with TRBD2. In germline, CDR1 is LNHDA, CDR2 SQIVND (reference sequence). The CDR3 contains 15 residues. J lost 7 bases, V lost 7 bases, and 8 bases had no gene match. The CDR3 DNA follows: TGTGCCAGTAAGCGTAAAGGACTAGCGGGAAATGAGCAGTTCTTC. This translates into CASKRKGLAGNEQFF.

The chain carries TRBV12-3 or TRBV12-4 and TRBJ2-1, with 9 bases identical to TRBD2. This CDR3 has 15 residues. The V segment lost 3 bases and the J segment 9 bases; nucleotides outside the gene matches: 9. The CDR3 DNA reads TGTGCCAGCAGTTTTGATCGTAGCGGGGGCAGTGAGCAGTTCTTC. Amino acids: CASSFDRSGGSEQFF.

This clonotype was recorded once. The V and J genes are TRBV10-2 and TRBJ2-7; D perhaps matches TRBD1 (5 bases). The CDR3 sequence is 12 residues long. The V end was cut by 9 bases, the J end by 7 bases, with 16 bases between. Germline V gives CDR1 WSHSY, CDR2 SAAADI. CDR3 nucleotide sequence: TGCGCCAGTACATGGGGCTTTAGGGAGCAGTACTTC. Translated: CASTWGFREQYF.

This clonotype was counted a few times. CDR3 nucleotide sequence: TGTGCCAGCAGTGCCGACCATACCACAGATACGCAGTATTTT. Protein product: CASSADHTTDTQYF. The chain has TRBV6-4 and TRBJ2-3; D is ambiguous. The V end was cut by 4 bases, the J end by 2 bases, with 10 bases between. There are 14 residues in the CDR3. Germline V gene lookup returns CDR1 MRHNA and CDR2 SNTAGT.

The chain joins TRBV19 to TRBJ1-2; 10 bases align to TRBD1. Per the germline V gene, CDR1 is LNHDA and CDR2 is SQIVND (reference sequence). The CDR3 contains 15 residues. After removal of 10 bases from V and 3 bases from J, the junction contained 11 bases not matched to a gene. The CDR3 DNA sequence: TGTGCCACCACACCGGGACAGGGGATCTACTATGGCTACACCTTC. Translation gives CATTPGQGIYYGYTF.

Concerning this clonotype: The junction departs from the called germline gene at one end, perhaps through a read error. This chain connects TRBV20-1 to TRBJ1-1; D gene ambiguous. The germline CDR1 and CDR2 sequences are DFQATT and SNEGSKA (reference sequence). The CDR3 runs 17 residues. The CDR3, as DNA: TGCAGTGCTAGAGGCTCAATGGGGAGGCGATTCAACACTGGAGCTTTCTTT. Protein product: CSARGSMGRRFNTGAFF.

This clonotype occurred many times. The chain employs TRBV29-1 and TRBJ1-3; a possible D gene is TRBD1 (6 bases). Trimming cost V 4 bases and J 2 bases, with 9 bases left between them. The CDR3 covers 13 residues. Germline values: CDR1 SQVTM, CDR2 ANQGSEA. The CDR3, as DNA: TGCAGCGTTGGAGGACAGACTGGAAACACCATATATTTT. It specifies CSVGGQTGNTIYF.

There are a few counts of this clonotype. The chain has TRBV6-2 or TRBV6-3 and TRBJ2-2; the D gene is possibly TRBD1 (6 bases). V was shortened by 4 bases and J by 5 bases, with 11 bases between the two germline ends. The CDR3 is 14 amino acids. Germline V gene lookup returns CDR1 MNHEY and CDR2 SVGEGT. This CDR3 is CASSWGLGTGELFF. Written as DNA, the CDR3 is TGTGCCAGCAGTTGGGGGCTAGGGACCGGGGAGCTGTTTTTT.

This clonotype showed up just a few times. The genes are TRBV29-1 and TRBJ1-1; 8 bases agree with TRBD1. This CDR3 is 14 amino acids long. V trimming: 0 bases; J trimming: 7 bases; junction bases outside the gene matches: 7. CDR1 is SQVTM and CDR2 is ANQGSEA in the germline V gene. This CDR3 is CSVEERGQGIEAFF. DNA for the CDR3: TGCAGCGTTGAAGAAAGAGGACAGGGTATTGAAGCTTTCTTT.

The gene calls are TRBV19 and TRBJ2-1; TRBD2 matches at 7 bases. From germline, CDR1 is LNHDA and CDR2 SQIVND (reference sequence). The CDR3 loop spans 15 amino acids. Unmatched junction bases numbered 7, after V lost 3 bases and J lost 5 bases. CDR3: CASSIPPAGNNEQFF. The CDR3 nucleotides read TGTGCCAGTAGTATTCCCCCAGCGGGGAACAATGAGCAGTTCTTC.

V gene TRBV11-3 combines with J gene TRBJ1-6; D unresolved. The CDR3 length is 15 residues. Trimming removed 2 bases at V and 0 bases at J, with 5 bases between. CDR1 and CDR2 (germline): SGHNT, YENEEA. The CDR3 sequence: CASSLWSSYNSPLHF. The CDR3 DNA reads TGTGCCAGCAGCTTATGGAGCTCCTATAATTCACCCCTCCACTTT. The full variable domain, with the rest looked up from reference TRBV11-3 and TRBJ1-6, is EAGVVQSPRYKIIEKKQPVAFWCNPISGHNTLYWYLQNLGQGPELLIRYENEEAVDDSQLPKDRFSAERLKGVDSTLKIQPAELGDSAVYLCASSLWSSYNSPLHFGNGTRLTVT.

The table lists this clonotype with many counts. The V gene is TRBV14, the J gene TRBJ2-1; a weak D match, TRBD2 (5 bases). This CDR3 has 15 amino acids. Germline lookup yields CDR1 SGHDN and CDR2 FVKESK. Between the trimmed V and J ends, which lost 5 bases and 0 bases, there was a span of 11 bases. In nucleotides, the CDR3 is TGTGCCAGCAGCAGAGCGGTCAGCTCCTACAATGAGCAGTTCTTC. Its translation is CASSRAVSSYNEQFF.

V and J are TRBV18 and TRBJ2-7, with D uncertain. The CDR3 has 13 residues. In germline, CDR1 is KGHSH, CDR2 LQKENI. V was trimmed by 6 bases and J by 3 bases, leaving 12 bases between them. The CDR3 reads CASSLAVNYEQYF. Here the CDR3 DNA reads TGTGCCAGCTCCCTGGCCGTTAACTACGAGCAGTACTTC.